This TCR beta chain was identified in a study of blood T cell repertoires in COVID-19. Overall study: Spain, Italy and the United States supplied samples that represented acute and convalescent COVID-19. In each case, the material was cDNA or gDNA derived from T cells, B-cell-depleted T cells, or PBMCs.

This clone was recorded once. The authors' processing: Estimates of nucleated cell counts were drawn from the amplification of reference gene primers. The table came from immunoSEQ multiplex PCR; TCRdb's copy has only in-frame clones and leaves some out. That table supplies the V and J calls and clone size; D and trimming were determined from the DNA. The table shows 50,000 to 70,000 clones, with under 80% occurring only once. The sample taken for sequencing was peripheral blood. This clonotype was sampled from a human donor in a cohort sampled during active COVID-19.

The CDR3 DNA reads TGTGCCAGCAGTTTCTTCCAGGGTGCCTACGAGCAGTACTTC. Translated, it gives CASSFFQGAYEQYF. The V call is TRBV28, the J call TRBJ2-7, with D possibly TRBD1 on 5 matching bases. This CDR3 spans 14 amino acids. Germline CDR1 reads MDHEN; CDR2 reads SYDVKM. V was trimmed by 3 bases and J by 2 bases, leaving 11 bases between them.